The 8 T cell receptor beta chains below come from one sample, sequenced in a study of blood T cell repertoires in COVID-19. This table comes from immunoSEQ multiplex PCR, and its TCRdb copy is limited to in-frame clones, with some not included. The data contain around 300,000 clones, 86% of them singletons. Material for sequencing was peripheral blood. Receptors originate from a woman under 40 with active or convalescent COVID-19.

This clone was observed a handful of times. The chain combines TRBV25-1 with TRBJ1-2; D not resolved. The CDR3 totals 14 residues. V shed 3 bases and J shed 4 bases, with 12 bases lying between them. In germline, CDR1 is MGHDK, CDR2 SYGVNS. The CDR3 here is CASSDPGIPYGYTF. DNA of the CDR3: TGTGCCAGCAGTGACCCCGGGATCCCCTATGGCTACACCTTC.

V usage is TRBV6-2 or TRBV6-3 and J usage is TRBJ2-1; a weak D match, TRBD2 (7 bases). V shed 6 bases and J shed 1 base, with 16 bases lying between them. There are 16 residues in the CDR3. Per the germline V gene, CDR1 is MNHEY and CDR2 is SVGEGT. The CDR3 DNA reads TGTGCCAGCAGCCCTAGAGGGGGGGTTTCCTACAATGAGCAGTTCTTC. It translates to CASSPRGGVSYNEQFF.

The CDR3 DNA reads TGTGCCAGCAGCCAAGGAGAAAGGGGTAACTATGGCTACACCTTC. It is translated as CASSQGERGNYGYTF. The J gene is TRBJ1-2, the V gene TRBV14; D is perhaps TRBD1 (5 bases). Deletions cut 1 base from V and 1 base from J, with 10 bases between. CDR3 length: 15 residues. The germline V gene encodes CDR1 SGHDN and CDR2 FVKESK.

The genes are TRBV7-6 and TRBJ2-2, with TRBD1 matching 8 bases. The length of the CDR3 is 15 residues. The V gene's germline CDR1 is SGHVS and CDR2 FNYEAQ. V shed 5 bases and J 1 base; nucleotides not matched to a gene: 3. The CDR3 DNA reads TGTGCCAGCAGCATTGGGACAGGGAACACCGGGGAGCTGTTTTTT. Translating it yields CASSIGTGNTGELFF.

The chain carries TRBV4-2 and TRBJ1-1; the D gene is possibly TRBD1 (5 bases). Germline CDR1 reads LGHNA; CDR2 reads YNFKEQ. V was clipped by 3 bases and J by 1 base, with 12 bases between them. The CDR3 is made up of 15 amino acids. The DNA of the CDR3 is TGTGCCAGCAGCCAGCCCGTTACAGGGAACACTGAAGCTTTCTTT. Protein sequence: CASSQPVTGNTEAFF.

The gene calls are TRBV29-1 and TRBJ1-1, with D perhaps TRBD1 (5 bases). Germline assignment: CDR1 SQVTM and CDR2 ANQGSEA. This CDR3 is 15 amino acids long. Trimming removed 8 bases from V and 2 bases from J, with 21 bases in between. The CDR3 bases are TGCAGCTCCTCCGGCCTTACGGGGGAAAACACTGAAGCTTTCTTT. Its protein product is CSSSGLTGENTEAFF.

The chain combines TRBV4-3 with TRBJ2-3; D is unresolved. The germline CDR1 and CDR2 sequences are LGHNA and YSLEER. The germline V and J ends were trimmed by 0 bases and 2 bases, with 9 bases remaining between them. The CDR3 is made up of 15 amino acids. The CDR3 sequence is CASSQDTRSTDTQYF. CDR3 bases: TGCGCCAGCAGCCAAGATACCAGGTCCACAGATACGCAGTATTTT.

The sample holds one count of this clone. The sample contains more than one DNA sequence encoding this CDR3. The V and J genes are TRBV27 and TRBJ2-7, with 9 bases fitting TRBD1. Germline CDR1 MNHEY, CDR2 SMNVEV (reference sequence). J gave up 3 bases and V 5 bases, and 8 bases lay outside the gene matches. The CDR3 has 15 residues. The CDR3 protein is CASSLRDRVGYEQYF. The CDR3 nucleotides read TGTGCCAGCAGTCTCCGGGACAGGGTGGGCTACGAGCAGTACTTC.